Listed here is a single TCR beta chain. This clonotype is a singleton in its sample. The target of this receptor is not known. No base qualities exist here, and no much larger clone lies one base off it. This entry belongs to a study of post-analysis software for immune sequencing data (dated by TCRdb to between 2015 and 2016). Background for the entire study: The recorded disease courses included relapsing-remitting, secondary progressive and progressive-relapsing multiple sclerosis, and some patients had no subtype annotation. A subset of samples was prepared in parallel using single-end sample barcoding, then pooled and co-amplified after Illumina adapter ligation. The patient repertoires were compared against roughly 12 previously published healthy control repertoires obtained from donors aged roughly 6 to 28 years. Study-wide conclusions, independent of this receptor: Significantly higher frequencies in patients than in controls were found for five TRBV segments, including TRBV5-6, TRBV5-1 and TRBV20-1. Multiple sclerosis patients had significantly lower normalized Chao1 diversity than controls, a result that suggests substantial peripheral T-cell clonal expansion. The control group was slightly older than the multiple sclerosis patient group. Direct clustering with F measure showed strong co-clustering of samples prepared in the same batch, prompting a batch-effect correction.

To demonstrate the VDJtools post-analysis software, the study profiled TCR beta repertoires from the peripheral blood of around 13 young patients with multiple sclerosis. Multiple sclerosis patients were children and adolescents aged roughly 6 to 15 years. Libraries were made using PCR. Sequencing relied on an Illumina HiSeq 2500. Unique molecular identifiers were incorporated into TCR beta cDNA libraries to reduce PCR and sequencing biases. Every 1 to 10 million input T cells yielded roughly 500,000 cDNA molecules, meaning each molecule approximated one T cell. The patient libraries were prepared and sequenced using the same protocol as the earlier healthy control dataset. Within a given batch, samples were prepared together, multiplexed and sequenced on the same HiSeq lane. On the study's bioinformatics: MIGEC was used to process the raw barcoded reads, and molecular identifier groups with only a single read were discarded before consensus assembly and CDR3 extraction. VDJtools was used for post-analysis of the clonotype tables, and diversity was normalized by down-sampling every dataset to the size of the smallest sample. To correct batch-related cross-sample contamination, repertoire overlap clustering matched CDR3 amino acid sequences but not nucleotide sequences. In TCRdb, the public reads were trimmed at Q25 with fastp and aligned with MiXCR, with productive beta chains retained. Rows with a matching CDR3 protein are joined into one entry that keeps the most common DNA and genes. The V and J calls here are based on TCRdb, not the publication. This sample lists 650,000 to 850,000 distinct CDR3 sequences; just over 45% were detected once. The top ten clonotypes cover just under 5% of the sample.

A distance of 12 bases separates the germline ends of V and J, which lose 3 bases and 12 bases respectively. CDR1 and CDR2 were assigned from the germline V gene as SGHTA and FQGNSA. Including cysteine and phenylalanine, the CDR3 has 12 amino acids. The sequence is cut down to CDR3 DNA, 36 bases in frame from base 1. The TCR sequence derives from a girl aged 5-17 years with multiple sclerosis. Source material: blood. The V and J genes are TRBV7-2 and TRBJ2-1; possibly the D gene is TRBD1, per 6 matching bases. The nucleotides read TGTGCCAGCAGCTTTGGACAGTTGGGGCAGTTCTTC. Translated, it gives CASSFGQLGQFF.